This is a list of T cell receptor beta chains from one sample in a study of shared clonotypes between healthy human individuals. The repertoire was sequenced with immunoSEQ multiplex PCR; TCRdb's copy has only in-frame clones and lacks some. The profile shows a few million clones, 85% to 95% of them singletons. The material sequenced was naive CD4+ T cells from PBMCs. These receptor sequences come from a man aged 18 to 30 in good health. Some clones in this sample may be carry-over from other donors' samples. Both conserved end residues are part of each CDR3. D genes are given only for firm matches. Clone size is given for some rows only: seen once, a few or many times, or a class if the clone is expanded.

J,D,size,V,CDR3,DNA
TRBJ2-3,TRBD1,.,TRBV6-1,CASSGRDRGTDTQYF,TGTGCCAGCAGTGGCCGGGACAGGGGCACAGATACGCAGTATTTT
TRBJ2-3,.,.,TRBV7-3,CASSLIPAADTQYF,TGTGCCAGCAGCTTAATACCAGCCGCAGATACGCAGTATTTT
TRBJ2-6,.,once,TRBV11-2,CASSLQISGTGANVLTF,TGTGCCAGCAGCTTACAAATTTCAGGGACTGGGGCCAACGTCCTGACTTTC
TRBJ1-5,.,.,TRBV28,CASSKRIGTKENQPQHF,TGTGCCAGCAGTAAACGGATAGGGACAAAGGAGAATCAGCCCCAGCATTTT
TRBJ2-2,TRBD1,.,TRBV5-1,CASTRPGTGDTGELFF,TGCGCCAGCACCCGCCCGGGGACAGGGGACACCGGGGAGCTGTTTTTT
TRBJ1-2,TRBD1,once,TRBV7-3,CASSPGPDREGYGYTF,TGTGCCAGCAGCCCCGGCCCGGACAGGGAGGGCTATGGCTACACCTTC
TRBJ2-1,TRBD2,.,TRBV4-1,CASSQPGLETYNEQFF,TGCGCCAGCAGCCAACCGGGACTAGAGACCTACAATGAGCAGTTCTTC
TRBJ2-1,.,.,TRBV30,CAWSVWGLVGDEQFF,TGTGCCTGGAGTGTATGGGGGCTAGTGGGAGATGAGCAGTTCTTC
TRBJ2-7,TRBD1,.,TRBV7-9,CASSLSGTVEEQYF,TGTGCCAGCAGCTTATCCGGGACAGTGGAAGAGCAGTACTTC
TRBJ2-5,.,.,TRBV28,CASSLRRFKETQYF,TGTGCCAGCAGTTTGAGGAGGTTCAAAGAGACCCAGTACTTC
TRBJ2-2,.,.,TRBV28,CASSFRVGELFF,TGTGCCAGCAGTTTTCGTGTAGGGGAGCTGTTTTTT
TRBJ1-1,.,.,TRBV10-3,CAISRPPEAGKAFF,TGTGCCATCAGCCGCCCGCCAGAGGCCGGGAAAGCTTTCTTT
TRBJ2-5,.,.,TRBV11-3,CASSLGLGETQYF,TGTGCCAGCAGCTTAGGTTTAGGGGAGACCCAGTACTTC
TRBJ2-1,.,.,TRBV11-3,CASSLGSAEFNEQFF,TGTGCCAGCAGCTTAGGTTCTGCCGAGTTCAATGAGCAGTTCTTC